This TCR beta chain stems from a study of cytomegalovirus exposure and HLA in healthy donors (TCRdb year 2017). As for the study more broadly: An earlier analysis of some 600 of the donors reported under 300 Gb of sequence data and 100 million to 120 million unique TCR beta sequences obtained from about 180 million T cells. An early release covering some 640 HLA-typed donors comprised about 300 gigabases of sequencing data and 85 million or so unique TCR sequences. Of the 350 to 450 genotyped donors, 70% to 90% were placed in the genetic ancestry cluster associated with self-reported Caucasian donors. The aim of the study was to test whether cataloging public T cell receptors could identify signatures of past pathogen exposure. The T cell repertoires of roughly 660 subjects were profiled by immunosequencing and related to cytomegalovirus serostatus. Along with the approximately 700-subject first cohort, a separate validation cohort of over a hundred different subjects was used. High-throughput TCR immunosequencing, statistical association of individual TCRs with disease status, and machine learning were combined to predict cytomegalovirus infection status. A later analysis re-analyzed previously published TCR beta repertoires from 650 to 800 donors and added high-resolution HLA genotyping to study TCR occurrence patterns. Rather than using new phenotypic data, the later analysis identified candidate immune exposures from TCR beta sequences and from how often those sequences occurred across donors. In an earlier analysis of 587 of the donors, high-throughput TCR beta sequencing was used to judge whether each TCR beta V gene segment behaved as functional or pseudogenic. Donor age, sex, ethnicity and CMV serostatus were collected together with the repertoire data. In a later genetic analysis, genome-wide SNP genotypes for about 55% of the roughly 700 donors were used, and that subset was treated as a discovery cohort. All discovery cohort repertoires had been generated on a single sequencing platform. HLA typing covered class I and class II loci at four-digit resolution. The number of donors typed differed by locus, with roughly 629-640 for A, B, C, DRB1 and DQB1, roughly 520 for DQA1, over 600 for DPA1, and approximately 470 for DPB1. Several DR-DQ haplotypes were treated as single units for association and clustering because of strong linkage in the cohort. Across approximately 400 genotyped donors of the cohort, an average of approximately 220,000 unique TCR beta nucleotide sequences per donor were sequenced, and roughly 18% of those sequences were non-productive. Results the study describes overall, beyond this receptor: Broadly in line with IMGT annotations, most TCR beta V segments showed up in productive rearrangements about 87% or about 30% of the time in an earlier analysis of 587 of the donors. A later analysis found that HLA-associated TCR beta chains were more clonally expanded and had lower generation probabilities than equally common non-associated chains. According to a later analysis, TCR association rates differed among HLA loci, with DRB1 alleles showing the most associated TCRs and HLA-C alleles showing the fewest. A few of the identified cytomegalovirus-associated TCR beta chains were confirmed in vitro to be specific for cytomegalovirus antigens. Because HLA typing was unavailable for some donors at each locus, only the typed subset was used in association tests. A group of highly shared sequence variants was considered likely to be a technical artifact of the sequencing pipeline. A later genetic analysis reported fewer N-insertions in productive TCRs among donors in an Asian-associated ancestry cluster than the roughly 690-donor mean. A later analysis reported that several top co-occurrence clusters appeared linked to parvovirus B19, influenza, CMV and Epstein-Barr virus. Only TCR beta chains were sequenced in this cohort, and the absence of alpha or paired-chain data limited detectable features. Cytomegalovirus status was reported to be diagnosed by the classifier with high specificity and sensitivity in both the original and validation cohorts. A later analysis associated about 17,000 TCR beta sequences with specific HLA alleles at a false discovery rate of 0.05. The study gave a list of roughly 150 TCR beta chains associated with cytomegalovirus. Some IMGT-functional V segments, including TRBV6-2 and TRBV6-3, could not be told apart with the 87-base-pair reads, so those segments were excluded. When HLA alleles, especially DR and DQ, strongly co-occurred, TCR associations were difficult to assign to individual alleles. Because counts were too low, fewer than 20 rarely observed V segments, including chromosome 9 orphons, were excluded from the earlier analysis of 500 to 700 of the donors. Immune exposure information for the cohort was limited to CMV serostatus. A further reported finding was that TCR beta sequences accurately predicted the HLA-A and HLA-B alleles for most subjects in the first cohort. In a later genetic analysis, a missense DCLRE1C variant was associated with V-gene and J-gene trimming of TCR beta chains, and the association was replicated in an independent cohort. Sequencing depth was assumed to be roughly uniform across donors in the presence/absence analyses, though that assumption may not hold. Most TCR sequences were observed very rarely across donors, whereas some public TCRs were present in many individuals. The authors suggested that the approach could potentially be extended to other disease states and immunological phenotypes. According to a later analysis, most CMV-associated TCR beta chains appeared to be HLA-restricted, and the HLA associations seemed to be driven largely by CMV exposure. Correlated functional status among segregating V segments might be attributable to linkage disequilibrium, but an unknown experimental factor could not be ruled out.

On this clone itself: Its antigen is unknown. No base qualities exist here, and no much larger clone lies one base off it.

The germline V gene (reference sequence) yields MNHEY for CDR1 and SMNVEV for CDR2. Taken from cysteine to phenylalanine, the CDR3 has 15 residues. This entry keeps only the CDR3 DNA: 45 bases, framed from base 1. After removal of 6 bases from V and 4 bases from J, the junction retains 5 bases not matched to a gene. The cohort consisted of some 670 healthy bone marrow donors. Cohort members were all nominally healthy when sampled, although unrecorded immune exposures were likely present. The donor tested CMV seropositive, placing the donor among the 289 seropositive members of the cohort. A peripheral blood sample was collected from each donor, and TCR beta sequencing was performed on peripheral blood mononuclear cells. The Qiagen DNeasy Blood Extraction Kit was used to extract genomic DNA from the blood cell samples. Library preparation employed the immunoSEQ multiplex PCR assay. The multiplex PCR relied on a mix of 60 forward primers for TCR Vbeta segments and 13 reverse primers for TCR Jbeta segments. Amplification of the CDR3 region of rearranged TCR beta genes was performed with a multiplex PCR assay on genomic DNA. The Illumina HiSeq System was used to sequence the amplified TCR beta libraries as 87-base-pair reads. The published analysis was carried out like this. Across the 500 to 750 repertoires, a later analysis counted approximately 75 million unique TCR beta chains, around 11 million of which were shared by at least two donors. Raw reads were error-corrected and collapsed into unique sequences by a nearest-neighbor algorithm in which closely related sequences were merged to remove PCR and sequencing errors. V, D and J gene segments were assigned by aligning CDR3 sequences to IMGT reference sequences. For a sequence to be retained, a match of at least six nucleotides to both a V gene segment and a J gene segment was required. A rearrangement was called productive if the CDR3 had no stop codons and remained in frame with V and J, and every other rearrangement was called non-productive. CDR3 was defined by IMGT convention, running from the second conserved V-encoded cysteine to the conserved J-encoded phenylalanine. In an earlier analysis of more than 550 of the donors, sequences lacking an unambiguous match to a single V gene segment were excluded. An earlier analysis of several hundred of the donors called V segments functional above 56.7% productive rearrangements and segregating when the between-donor standard deviation exceeded 5%. A statistical classification framework was built for diagnosing cytomegalovirus status from the catalog of TCR beta chain sequences. In a later analysis, TCR nucleotide sequences were compared against IMGT/GENE-DB human TR gene sequences so that V and J genes could be assigned. In a later analysis, CDR3 sequences and most-parsimonious VDJ recombination scenarios were assigned using the TCRdist pipeline. A later analysis defined each TCR beta chain by its CDR3 amino acid sequence plus V-gene family, and excluded reads lacking a unique V-gene family. To address suspected cross-contamination and a sequencing artifact, a later analysis removed a few hundred highly shared, low-generation-probability nucleotide sequences. In a later analysis, a clonal expansion index for each public chain was calculated from normalized within-repertoire ranks of inferred template counts. In a later analysis, generation probabilities were computed with a VDJ recombination model fitted to out-of-frame rearrangements, and the resulting probabilities were checked against IGoR. Hypergeometric tests were used in a later analysis to score TCR-TCR, TCR-HLA and TCR-CMV co-occurrence, with a repertoire-size bias correction applied to the TCR pairs. A later analysis estimated false discovery rates by permuting HLA or CMV assignments 20 times. In a later analysis, co-occurring TCRs were grouped using DBSCAN, with TCRdist sequence similarity added in when clustering inside HLA-allele-positive subsets. For co-occurrence clustering, repertoires with fewer than 30,000 or more than 120,000 public chains were excluded, along with 4 to 6 repertoires with anomalous nucleotide sharing. The immuneACCESS repertoire file appears here via TCRdb, limited to in-frame rearrangements. These files lack a portion of the clones; in checked studies, under half of the deficit traces to unresolved V genes, and the cause of the others is not known. The V and J calls and clone size come from that table; D and trimming were worked out from the DNA. The sample records around 200,000 clones, around 84% of which are singletons. Of the sample, around 3% is held by the ten largest clones.

The origin of this receptor is a woman aged 50 to 60 in good health and CMV-seropositive. This chain is built from TRBV27 and TRBJ2-3; TRBD2 matches 12 bases in the middle. Sequenced input: PBMCs. The sequence in DNA is TGTGCCAGCAGAGCTAGCGGGGGGGCGTCAGATACGCAGTATTTT. Its product reads: CASRASGGASDTQYF.